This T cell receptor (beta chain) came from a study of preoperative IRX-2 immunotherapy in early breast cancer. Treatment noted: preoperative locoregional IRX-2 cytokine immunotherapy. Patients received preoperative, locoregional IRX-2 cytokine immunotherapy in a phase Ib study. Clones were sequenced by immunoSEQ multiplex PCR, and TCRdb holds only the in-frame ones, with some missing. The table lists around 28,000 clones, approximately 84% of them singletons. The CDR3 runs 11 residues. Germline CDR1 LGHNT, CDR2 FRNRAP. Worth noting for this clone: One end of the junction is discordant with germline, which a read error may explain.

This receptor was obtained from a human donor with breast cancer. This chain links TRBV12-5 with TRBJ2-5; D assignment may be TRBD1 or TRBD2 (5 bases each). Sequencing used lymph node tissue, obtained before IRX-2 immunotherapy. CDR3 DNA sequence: TGTGCTAGTGGTGAAGGCCGGGGCCCGCACTTC. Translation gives CASGEGRGPHF.